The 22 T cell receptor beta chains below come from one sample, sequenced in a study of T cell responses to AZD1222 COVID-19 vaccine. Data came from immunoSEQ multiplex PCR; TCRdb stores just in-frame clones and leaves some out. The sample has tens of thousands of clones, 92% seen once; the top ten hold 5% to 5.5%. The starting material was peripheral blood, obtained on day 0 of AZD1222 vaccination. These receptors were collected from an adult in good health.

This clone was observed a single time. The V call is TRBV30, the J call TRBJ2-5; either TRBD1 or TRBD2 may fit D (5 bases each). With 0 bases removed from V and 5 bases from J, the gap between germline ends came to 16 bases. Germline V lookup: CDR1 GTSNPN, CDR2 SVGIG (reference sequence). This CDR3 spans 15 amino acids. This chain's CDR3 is CAWSVGANKRETQYF. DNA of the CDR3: TGTGCCTGGAGTGTCGGGGCCAATAAGAGGGAGACCCAGTACTTC.

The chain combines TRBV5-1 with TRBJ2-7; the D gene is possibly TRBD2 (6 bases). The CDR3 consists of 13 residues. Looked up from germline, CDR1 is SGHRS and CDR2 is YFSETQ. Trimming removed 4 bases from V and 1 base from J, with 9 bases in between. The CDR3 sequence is CASSPGGSYEQYF. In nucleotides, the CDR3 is TGCGCCAGCAGCCCAGGAGGGTCCTACGAGCAGTACTTC.

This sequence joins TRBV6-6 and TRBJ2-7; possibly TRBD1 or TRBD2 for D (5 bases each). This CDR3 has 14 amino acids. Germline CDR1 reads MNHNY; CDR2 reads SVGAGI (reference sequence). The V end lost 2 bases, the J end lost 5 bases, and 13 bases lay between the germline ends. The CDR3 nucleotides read TGTGCCAGCAGTTACGGTGGGACCGACGACGAGCAGTACTTC. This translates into CASSYGGTDDEQYF.

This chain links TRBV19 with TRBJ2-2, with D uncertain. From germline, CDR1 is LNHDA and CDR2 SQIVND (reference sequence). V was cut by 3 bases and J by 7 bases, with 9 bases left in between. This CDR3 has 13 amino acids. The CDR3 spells CASSIRVFGELFF. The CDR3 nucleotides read TGTGCCAGTAGTATCCGAGTATTCGGGGAGCTGTTTTTT.

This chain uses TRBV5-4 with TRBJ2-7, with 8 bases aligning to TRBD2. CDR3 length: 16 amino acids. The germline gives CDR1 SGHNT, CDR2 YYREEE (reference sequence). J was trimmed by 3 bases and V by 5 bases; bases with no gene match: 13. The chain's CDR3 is CASSPRGAGGNYEQYF. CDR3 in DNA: TGTGCCAGCAGTCCCCGGGGGGCGGGGGGAAACTACGAGCAGTACTTC.

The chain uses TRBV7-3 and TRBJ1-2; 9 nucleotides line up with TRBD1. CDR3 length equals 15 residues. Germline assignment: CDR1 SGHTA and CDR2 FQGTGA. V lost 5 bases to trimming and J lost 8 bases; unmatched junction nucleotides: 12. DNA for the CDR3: TGTGCCAGCAGCCACCCACAGGGGGCGGTTTTGGGCTACACCTTC. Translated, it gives CASSHPQGAVLGYTF.

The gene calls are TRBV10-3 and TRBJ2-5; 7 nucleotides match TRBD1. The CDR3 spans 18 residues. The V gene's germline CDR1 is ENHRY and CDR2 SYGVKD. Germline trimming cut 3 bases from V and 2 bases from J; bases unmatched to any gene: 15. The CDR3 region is CAISDTRDRAGGQETQYF. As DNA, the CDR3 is TGTGCCATCAGTGACACTAGAGACAGGGCTGGGGGTCAAGAGACCCAGTACTTC.

In DNA form, the CDR3 reads TGCGCCAGCAGCTTGGCGGACCTGGGGGAGACCCAGTACTTC. Translating it yields CASSLADLGETQYF. V is TRBV5-1 and J is TRBJ2-5; D unclear. The CDR3 has 14 amino acids. The ends were cut back, 0 bases at V and 5 bases at J, with 11 bases in the middle. Germline V CDR1 and CDR2: SGHRS, YFSETQ.

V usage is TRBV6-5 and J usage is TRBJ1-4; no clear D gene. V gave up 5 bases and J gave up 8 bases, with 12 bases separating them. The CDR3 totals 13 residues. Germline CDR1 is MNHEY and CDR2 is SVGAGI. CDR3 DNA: TGTGCCAGCAGTCATAGGGTTGGAGAAAAACTGTTTTTT. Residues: CASSHRVGEKLFF.

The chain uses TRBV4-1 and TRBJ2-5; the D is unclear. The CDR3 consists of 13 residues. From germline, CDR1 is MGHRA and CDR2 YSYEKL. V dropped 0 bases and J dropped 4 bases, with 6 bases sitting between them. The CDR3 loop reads CASSQDRLETQYF. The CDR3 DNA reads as TGCGCCAGCAGCCAAGATCGGCTAGAGACCCAGTACTTC.

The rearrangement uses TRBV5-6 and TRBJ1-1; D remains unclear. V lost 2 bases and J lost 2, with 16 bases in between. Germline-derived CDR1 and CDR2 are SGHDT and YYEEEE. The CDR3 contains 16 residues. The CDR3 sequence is CASSFWSGRINTEAFF. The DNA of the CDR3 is TGTGCCAGCAGCTTTTGGTCGGGCAGAATTAACACTGAAGCTTTCTTT.

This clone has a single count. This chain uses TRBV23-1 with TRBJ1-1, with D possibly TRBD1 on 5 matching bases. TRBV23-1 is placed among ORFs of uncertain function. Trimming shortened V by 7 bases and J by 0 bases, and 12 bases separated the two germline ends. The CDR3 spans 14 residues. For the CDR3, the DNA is TGCGCCAGCACGCCAGGGACGGTGAACACTGAAGCTTTCTTT. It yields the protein CASTPGTVNTEAFF.

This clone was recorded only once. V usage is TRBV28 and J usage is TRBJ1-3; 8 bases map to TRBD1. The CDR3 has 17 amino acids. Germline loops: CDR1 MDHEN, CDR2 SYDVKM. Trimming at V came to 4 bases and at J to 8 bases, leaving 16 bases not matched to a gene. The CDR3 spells CASSSPGRGLGGDTIYF. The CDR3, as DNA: TGTGCCAGCAGTTCCCCCGGCAGGGGGCTAGGGGGTGACACCATATATTTT.

Here the CDR3 DNA reads TGTGCCATCAGAGCAGGGTCCTACTACTACGAGCAGTACTTC. Protein: CAIRAGSYYYEQYF. V usage is TRBV10-3 and J usage is TRBJ2-7, with TRBD1 as a possible D gene (5 bases). The V and J ends lost 6 bases and 3 bases respectively, with 15 bases between them. CDR3 size: 14 residues. The germline gives CDR1 ENHRY, CDR2 SYGVKD.

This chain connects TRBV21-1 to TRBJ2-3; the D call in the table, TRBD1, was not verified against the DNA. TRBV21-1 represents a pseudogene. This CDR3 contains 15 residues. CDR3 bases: TGTGCCAGCAGCACTCCGGACAGCGTGGCAGATACGCAGTATTTT. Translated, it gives CASSTPDSVADTQYF.

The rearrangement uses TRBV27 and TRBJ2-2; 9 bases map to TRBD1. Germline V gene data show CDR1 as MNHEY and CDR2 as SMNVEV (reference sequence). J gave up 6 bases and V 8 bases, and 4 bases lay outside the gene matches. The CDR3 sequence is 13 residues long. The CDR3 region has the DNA TGTGCCAGCGAGGGACAGGGCGCCGGGGAGCTGTTTTTT. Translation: CASEGQGAGELFF.

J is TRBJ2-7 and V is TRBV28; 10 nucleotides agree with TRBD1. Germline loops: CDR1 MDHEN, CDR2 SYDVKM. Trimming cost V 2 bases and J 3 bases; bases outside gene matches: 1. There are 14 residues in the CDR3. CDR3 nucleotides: TGTGCCAGCAGTTTAGGGACAGGGGTCTACGAGCAGTACTTC. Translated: CASSLGTGVYEQYF.

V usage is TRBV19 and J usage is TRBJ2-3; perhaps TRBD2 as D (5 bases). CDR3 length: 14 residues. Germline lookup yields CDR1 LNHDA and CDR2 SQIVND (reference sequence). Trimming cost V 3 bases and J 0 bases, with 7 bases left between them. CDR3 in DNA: TGTGCCAGTAGTATGGGCGGGAGCACAGATACGCAGTATTTT. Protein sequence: CASSMGGSTDTQYF.

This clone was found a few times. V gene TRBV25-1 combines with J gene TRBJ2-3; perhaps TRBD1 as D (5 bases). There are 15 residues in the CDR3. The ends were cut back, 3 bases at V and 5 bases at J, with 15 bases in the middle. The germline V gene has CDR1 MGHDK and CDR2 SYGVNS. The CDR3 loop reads CASSDVWGREDTQYF. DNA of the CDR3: TGTGCCAGCAGTGATGTCTGGGGCAGGGAAGATACGCAGTATTTT.

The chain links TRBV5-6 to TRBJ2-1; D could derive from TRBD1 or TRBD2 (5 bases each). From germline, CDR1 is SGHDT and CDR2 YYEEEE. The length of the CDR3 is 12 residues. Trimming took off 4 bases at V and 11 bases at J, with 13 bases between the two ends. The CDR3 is CASSQGRFKQFF. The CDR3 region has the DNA TGTGCCAGCAGCCAGGGACGTTTTAAGCAGTTCTTC.

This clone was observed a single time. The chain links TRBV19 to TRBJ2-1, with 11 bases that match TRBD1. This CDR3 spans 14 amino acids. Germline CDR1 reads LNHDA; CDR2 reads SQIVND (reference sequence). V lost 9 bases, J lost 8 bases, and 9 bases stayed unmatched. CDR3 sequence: CASKDRGRRDEQFF. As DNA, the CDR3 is TGTGCCAGCAAGGACAGGGGGCGCAGGGATGAGCAGTTCTTC.

The CDR3 protein is CASREARGTGELFF. In DNA form, the CDR3 reads TGCGCCAGCAGAGAGGCGCGAGGCACCGGGGAGCTGTTTTTT. The chain is built from TRBV5-1 and TRBJ2-2; no definite D call. This CDR3 is 14 amino acids long. Germline V gene sequence: CDR1 SGHRS, CDR2 YFSETQ. The germline V and J ends were trimmed by 5 bases and 4 bases, with 12 bases remaining between them.